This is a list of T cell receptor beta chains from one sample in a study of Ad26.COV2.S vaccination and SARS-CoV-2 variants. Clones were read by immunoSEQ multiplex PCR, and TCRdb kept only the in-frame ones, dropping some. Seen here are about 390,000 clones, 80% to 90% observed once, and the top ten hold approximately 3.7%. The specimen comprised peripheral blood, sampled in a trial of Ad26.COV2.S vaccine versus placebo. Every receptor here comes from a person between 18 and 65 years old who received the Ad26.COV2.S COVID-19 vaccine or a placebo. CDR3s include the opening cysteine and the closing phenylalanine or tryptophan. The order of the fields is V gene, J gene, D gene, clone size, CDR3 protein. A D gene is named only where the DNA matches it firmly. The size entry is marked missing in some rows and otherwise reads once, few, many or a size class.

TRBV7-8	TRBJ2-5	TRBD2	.	CASSPSGREETQYF
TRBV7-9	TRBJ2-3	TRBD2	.	CASSPRGGLGDTQYF
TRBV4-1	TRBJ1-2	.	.	CATLGGARAGPNYGYTF
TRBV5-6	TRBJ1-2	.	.	CASSSPGYSGYTF
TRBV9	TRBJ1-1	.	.	CASSVDFTDGNTEAFF
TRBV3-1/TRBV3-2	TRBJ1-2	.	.	CASSQDSRYGYTF
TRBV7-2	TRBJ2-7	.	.	CASSDRTNSYEQYF
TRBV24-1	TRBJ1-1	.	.	CATSDSGARANTEAFF
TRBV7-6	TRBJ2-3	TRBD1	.	CASSPSQGGTDTQYF
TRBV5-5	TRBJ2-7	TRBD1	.	CASSSTGTGGRYEQYF
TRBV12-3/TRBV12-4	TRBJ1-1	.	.	CASSLVENTEAFF
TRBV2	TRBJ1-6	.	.	CASMLDRSSYNSPLHF
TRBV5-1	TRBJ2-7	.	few	CASSSGTTSYEQYF
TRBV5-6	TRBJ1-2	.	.	CASSLVDSPSGYTF
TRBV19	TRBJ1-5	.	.	CASSLGRLASQPQHF
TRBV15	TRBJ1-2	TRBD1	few	CATSTGQYYGYTF
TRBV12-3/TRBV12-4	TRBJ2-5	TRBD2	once	CASSPGGGETQYF
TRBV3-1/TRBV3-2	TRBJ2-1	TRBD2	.	CASSPLGTSGPNEQFF
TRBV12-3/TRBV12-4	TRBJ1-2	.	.	CASGASLNYGYTF
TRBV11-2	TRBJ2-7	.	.	CASSPRQWAPYEQYF
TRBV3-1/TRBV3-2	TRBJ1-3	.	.	CASWGGNTIYF
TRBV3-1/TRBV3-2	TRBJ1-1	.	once	CASSRMTGNTEAFF
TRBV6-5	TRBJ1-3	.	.	CASTPDRTRNTIYF
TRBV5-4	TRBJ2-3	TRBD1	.	CASSGRTGGFTDTQYF
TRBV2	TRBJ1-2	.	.	CASNDSGGYTF
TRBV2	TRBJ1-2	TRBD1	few	CASWSRDSIYGYTF
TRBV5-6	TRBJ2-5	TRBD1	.	CASGQGPSETQYF
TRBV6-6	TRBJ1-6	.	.	CASGELSFALHF
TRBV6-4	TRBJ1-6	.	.	CASSDYVHSPLHF